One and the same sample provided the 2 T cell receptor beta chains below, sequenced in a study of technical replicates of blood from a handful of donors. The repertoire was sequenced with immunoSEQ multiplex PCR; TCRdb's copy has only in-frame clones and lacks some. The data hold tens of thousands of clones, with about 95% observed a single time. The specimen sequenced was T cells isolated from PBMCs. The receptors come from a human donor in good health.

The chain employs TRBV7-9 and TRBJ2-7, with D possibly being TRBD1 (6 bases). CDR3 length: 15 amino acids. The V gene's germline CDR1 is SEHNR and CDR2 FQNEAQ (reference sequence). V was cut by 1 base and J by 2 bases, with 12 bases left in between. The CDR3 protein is CASSLGPGEPYEQYF. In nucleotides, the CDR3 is TGTGCCAGCAGCTTAGGGCCAGGGGAGCCCTACGAGCAGTACTTC.

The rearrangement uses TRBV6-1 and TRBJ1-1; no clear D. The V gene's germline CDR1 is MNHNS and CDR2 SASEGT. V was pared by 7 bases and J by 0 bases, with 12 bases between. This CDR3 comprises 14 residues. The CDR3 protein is CASIPAPVNTEAFF. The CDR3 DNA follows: TGTGCCAGCATACCAGCGCCAGTGAACACTGAAGCTTTCTTT.